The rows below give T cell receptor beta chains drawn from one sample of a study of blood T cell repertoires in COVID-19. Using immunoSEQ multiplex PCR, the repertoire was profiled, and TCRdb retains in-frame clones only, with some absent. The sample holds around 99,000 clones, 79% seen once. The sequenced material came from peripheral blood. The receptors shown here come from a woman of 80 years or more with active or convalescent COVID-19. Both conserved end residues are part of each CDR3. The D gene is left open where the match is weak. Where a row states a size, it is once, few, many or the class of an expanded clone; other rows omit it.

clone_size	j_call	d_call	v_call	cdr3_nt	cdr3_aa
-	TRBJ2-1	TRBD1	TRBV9	TGTGCCAGCAGCTCCCGGGACAGGCCCTTAGGATCCTACAATGAGCAGTTCTTC	CASSSRDRPLGSYNEQFF
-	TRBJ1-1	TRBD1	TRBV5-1	TGCGCCAGCAGCACTGGACAGGCCTTGAACACTGAAGCTTTCTTT	CASSTGQALNTEAFF
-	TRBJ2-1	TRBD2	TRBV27	TGTGCCAGCAGTATGATAGGACTAGCGGGAGGCAATGAGCAGTTCTTC	CASSMIGLAGGNEQFF
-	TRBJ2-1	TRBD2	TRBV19	TGTGCCAGTAGTCGATCCGCGACTAGCGGCTCCTACAATGAGCAGTTCTTC	CASSRSATSGSYNEQFF
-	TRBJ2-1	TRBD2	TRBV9	TGTGCCAGCAGCCCCAGCGGGATCTCCTACAATGAGCAGTTCTTC	CASSPSGISYNEQFF
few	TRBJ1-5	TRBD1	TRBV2	TGTGCCAGCAGTGGCCGGGGGCAGGGGGCTTCACGGCGGGATCAGCCCCAGCATTTT	CASSGRGQGASRRDQPQHF
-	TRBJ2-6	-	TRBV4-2	TGTGCCAGCAGCAAATCCGGGACTCTTAGCTCTGGGGCCAACGTCCTGACTTTC	CASSKSGTLSSGANVLTF
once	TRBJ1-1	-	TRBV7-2	TGTGCCAGCAGCTTAGCGCGACAGAACACTGAAGCTTTCTTT	CASSLARQNTEAFF
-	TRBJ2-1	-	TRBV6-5	TGTGCCAGCAGTTATGATTGGCTGGCTGAGCAGTTCTTC	CASSYDWLAEQFF
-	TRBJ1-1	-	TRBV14	TGTGCCAGCAGCCTCTGGACGGGAAACACTGAAGCTTTCTTT	CASSLWTGNTEAFF
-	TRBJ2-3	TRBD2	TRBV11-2	TGTGCCAGCAGCTTGAGGGGACTAGCGGGAGTAAGGAATACGCAGTATTTT	CASSLRGLAGVRNTQYF
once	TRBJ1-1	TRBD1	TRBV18	TGTGCCAGCTCACCACCGACAGGGCTGAACACTGAAGCTTTCTTT	CASSPPTGLNTEAFF
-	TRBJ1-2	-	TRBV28	TGTGCCAGCAGTTTAGAGAGCCGCTATGGCTACACCTTC	CASSLESRYGYTF
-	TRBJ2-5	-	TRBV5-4	TGTGCCAGCAGCTCGGACAGACAAGAGACCCAGTACTTC	CASSSDRQETQYF
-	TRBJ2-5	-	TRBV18	TGTGCCAGCTCACCAAGCGGGTGGGGCCAAGAGACCCAGTACTTC	CASSPSGWGQETQYF
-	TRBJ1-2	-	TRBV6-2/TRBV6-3	TGTGCCAGCAGTGGGGGACTGGCTCGGCTTGGCTACACCTTC	CASSGGLARLGYTF
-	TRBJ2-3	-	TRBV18	TGTGCCAGCTCACCACCGGGCCCCCGCACAGATACGCAGTATTTT	CASSPPGPRTDTQYF
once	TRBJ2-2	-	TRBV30	TGTGCCTGGAGTCTCCCCGCCGGGGAGCTGTTTTTT	CAWSLPAGELFF
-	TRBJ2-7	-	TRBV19	TGTGCTAGTAGTATTAGCGGAACCTACGAGCAGTACTTC	CASSISGTYEQYF
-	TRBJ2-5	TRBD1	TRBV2	TGTGCCAGCAGTGATGGTCAGGGGGCGAGTGGGGAGACCCAGTACTTC	CASSDGQGASGETQYF
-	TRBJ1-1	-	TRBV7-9	TGTGCCAGCAGCTTGCAGGGCTGGACCACTGAAGCTTTCTTT	CASSLQGWTTEAFF
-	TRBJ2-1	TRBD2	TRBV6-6	TGTGCCAGCAGCCCGACTAGCGGGAGGTTGGATGAGCAGTTCTTC	CASSPTSGRLDEQFF
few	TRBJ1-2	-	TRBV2	TGTGCCACACGGAGGAGAGGGGGGGGCGTGGACTATGGCTACACCTTC	CATRRRGGGVDYGYTF
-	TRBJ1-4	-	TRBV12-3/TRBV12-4	TGTGCCAGCAGTTTTGGGCCTTCCGAAAAACTGTTTTTT	CASSFGPSEKLFF
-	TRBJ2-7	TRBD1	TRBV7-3	TGTGCCAGCAGCCCCACAGGGGGTCCCTACTACGAGCAGTACTTC	CASSPTGGPYYEQYF
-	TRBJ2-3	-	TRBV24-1	TGTGCCACCAGTGATTCCAGGTTAGCGGATACGCAGTATTTT	CATSDSRLADTQYF
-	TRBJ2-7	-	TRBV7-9	TGTGCCAGCGGGGCAGCGAGGTGGGAGCAGTACTTC	CASGAARWEQYF
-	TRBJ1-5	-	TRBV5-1	TGCGCCAGCAGCTTGACAGGAGATAGCAATCAGCCCCAGCATTTT	CASSLTGDSNQPQHF
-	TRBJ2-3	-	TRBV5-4	TGTGCCAGCAGCTTAGCGGCCACAGATACGCAGTATTTT	CASSLAATDTQYF
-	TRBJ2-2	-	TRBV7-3	TGTGCCAGCAGCTTATCCCCGCCAGGGAACACCGGGGAGCTGTTTTTT	CASSLSPPGNTGELFF
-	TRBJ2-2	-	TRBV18	TGTGCCAGCTCCCCTCCCGGACACGCGAACACCGGGGAGCTGTTTTTT	CASSPPGHANTGELFF
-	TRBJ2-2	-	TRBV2	TGTGCCAGCAGCGAAGCTATAGCGGCCGGGGAGCTGTTTTTT	CASSEAIAAGELFF
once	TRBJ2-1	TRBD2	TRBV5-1	TGTGCCAGCAGCTTGCGAGGAAGAGCGGGATATACAATCTATGAGCAGTTCTTC	CASSLRGRAGYTIYEQFF
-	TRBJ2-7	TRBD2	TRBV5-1	TGCGCCAGCAGCCGCCTAGCGGACCCCTCCTACGAGCAGTACTTC	CASSRLADPSYEQYF
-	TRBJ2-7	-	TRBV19	TGTGCCAGTAGTATGTCGTCAGGATACGAGCAGTACTTC	CASSMSSGYEQYF
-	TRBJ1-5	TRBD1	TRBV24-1	TGTGCCACCGGGGGACAGAGCAATCAGCCCCAGCATTTT	CATGGQSNQPQHF
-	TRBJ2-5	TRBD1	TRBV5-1	TGCGCCAGCAGCTTGGGAGGGGGACAGACTTACCAAGAGACCCAGTACTTC	CASSLGGGQTYQETQYF